The 18 T cell receptor beta chains presented below share a single source sample, sequenced in a study of CD8 T cells in ankylosing spondylitis. Findings and caveats of the study: Several highly homologous variants made up a TCR beta motif, and this motif appeared characteristic of ankylosing spondylitis blood.

TCRdb ran MiXCR on the 5' RACE reads and lists one entry per CDR3 protein. The sample holds roughly 670,000 distinct CDR3 sequences, around 20% seen once. These receptors lack a known antigen. Source material: blood, either unsorted or a sorted T cell fraction (not recorded which). The source of these receptors is a male donor with ankylosing spondylitis.

The chain links TRBV15 to TRBJ1-1; 10 bases line up with TRBD1. The CDR3 sequence is 17 residues long. CDR1 and CDR2 from the germline V gene are LNHNV and YYDKDF (reference sequence). V shed 1 base and J 3 bases; nucleotides not matched to a gene: 8. The CDR3 DNA is TGTGCCACCAGCAGAGGTAATCTGGACAGGGGGTACACTGAAGCTTTCTTT. Its translation is CATSRGNLDRGYTEAFF.

The genes are TRBV29-1 and TRBJ2-5; 10 nucleotides line up with TRBD1. This CDR3 has 12 residues. V was clipped by 7 bases and J by 7 bases; unmatched bases: 6. CDR1 and CDR2 (germline): SQVTM, ANQGSEA. The chain's CDR3 is CSGTGGDMTQYF. The DNA for the CDR3 is TGCAGCGGGACAGGGGGGGACATGACCCAGTACTTC. Complete variable domain (other parts from reference TRBV29-1 and TRBJ2-5): SAVISQKPSRDICQRGTSLTIQCQVDSQVTMMFWYRQQPGQSLTLIATANQGSEATYESGFVIDKFPISRPNLTFSTLTVSNMSPEDSSIYLCSGTGGDMTQYFGPGTRLLVL.

The gene calls are TRBV5-1 and TRBJ2-6; no reliable D call. There are 16 residues in the CDR3. The V end was cut by 1 base, the J end by 4 bases, with 12 bases between. In germline, CDR1 is SGHRS, CDR2 YFSETQ. CDR3 coding DNA: TGCGCCAGCAGCTTGAATGGCCCGGACGGGGCCAACGTCCTGACTTTC. Its translation is CASSLNGPDGANVLTF. The full variable domain, rest sourced from reference TRBV5-1 and TRBJ2-6, is KAGVTQTPRYLIKTRGQQVTLSCSPISGHRSVSWYQQTPGQGLQFLFEYFSETQRNKGNFPGRFSGRQFSNSRSEMNVSTLELGDSALYLCASSLNGPDGANVLTFGAGSRLTVL.

This clonotype was seen a few times. The rearrangement links TRBV29-1 to TRBJ2-1, with 9 bases identical to TRBD2. Unmatched junction bases numbered 6, after V lost 5 bases and J lost 4 bases. The CDR3 runs 14 residues. CDR1 is SQVTM and CDR2 is ANQGSEA in the germline V gene. The CDR3 is CSVQGTSWYNEQFF. For the CDR3, the DNA is TGCAGCGTTCAGGGGACTAGCTGGTACAATGAGCAGTTCTTC.

The gene calls are TRBV28 and TRBJ1-1, with a possible D match to TRBD1 (5 bases). The germline gives CDR1 MDHEN, CDR2 SYDVKM. Trimming shortened V by 3 bases and J by 4 bases, and 9 bases separated the two germline ends. The length of the CDR3 is 13 residues. The CDR3 protein is CASSFRVRTEAFF. Here the CDR3 DNA reads TGTGCCAGCAGTTTCAGGGTACGCACTGAAGCTTTCTTT.

CDR3 DNA sequence: TGTGCCAGCAGAGACGGCACCTTCTCCCACATGAACACTGAAGCTTTCTTT. Translated: CASRDGTFSHMNTEAFF. This chain uses TRBV6-1 with TRBJ1-1; D is unresolved. Trimming took off 6 bases at V and 0 bases at J, with 20 bases between the two ends. The CDR3 covers 17 residues. The germline gives CDR1 MNHNS, CDR2 SASEGT.

This chain uses TRBV6-1 with TRBJ1-5, with a tentative D call TRBD1 (6 bases). Per the germline V gene, CDR1 is MNHNS and CDR2 is SASEGT. CDR3 length: 15 amino acids. V was trimmed by 6 bases and J by 3 bases, leaving 15 bases between them. For the CDR3, the DNA is TGTGCCAGCAGCCCAAGAGGGGGGAACAATCAGCCCCAGCATTTT. It codes for CASSPRGGNNQPQHF.

The chain combines TRBV3-1 with TRBJ1-2, with D unclear. Trimming removed 4 bases from V and 13 bases from J, with 22 bases in between. This CDR3 has 14 amino acids. Germline lookup yields CDR1 LGHDT and CDR2 YNNKEL (reference sequence). The CDR3 bases are TGTGCCAGCAGCCCCGCGGACGACCGAGAGGCTACCACCTTC. This translates into CASSPADDREATTF.

The V gene is TRBV12-3 or TRBV12-4, the J gene TRBJ2-7; 7 nucleotides agree with TRBD2. With V trimmed by 7 bases and J by 5 bases, 5 bases remained unmatched. The CDR3 runs 12 residues. CDR3 amino acids: CASTQTSNEQYF. CDR3 sequence (DNA): TGTGCCAGCACCCAGACTAGCAACGAGCAGTACTTC.

The J gene is TRBJ2-5, the V gene TRBV9; 13 bases map to TRBD2. Germline CDR1 SGDLS, CDR2 YYNGEE. V gave up 3 bases and J gave up 0 bases; unmatched junction bases: 2. The CDR3 covers 16 residues. CDR3 DNA sequence: TGTGCCAGCAGCGCACTAGCGGGGGGGTACCAAGAGACCCAGTACTTC. Translation: CASSALAGGYQETQYF.

Notes on this clonotype: This may come from a read error, since a much larger clone is one base off. V is TRBV28 and J is TRBJ2-7; no definite D call. Germline V CDR1 and CDR2: MDHEN, SYDVKM. The CDR3 extends over 13 amino acids. The V gene lost 3 bases and the J gene lost 0 bases, with 6 bases spanning the gap. CDR3 region: CASSFFSSYEQYF. The CDR3 bases are TGTGCCAGCAGTTTCTTCAGCTCCTACGAGCAGTACTTC.

This rearrangement joins TRBV12-3 or TRBV12-4 to TRBJ1-5; 9 nucleotides agree with TRBD1. This CDR3 comprises 18 residues. Trimming took 4 bases from V and 4 from J; bases not matched to a gene: 14. The CDR3, as DNA: TGTGCCAGCAGTTCCAAACCGAATTCCGGGACAGGGAATCAGCCCCAGCATTTT. This translates into CASSSKPNSGTGNQPQHF.

The chain recombines TRBV2 with TRBJ2-7; D remains ambiguous. The CDR3 totals 14 residues. Trimming left V 4 bases short and J 0 bases short, with 10 bases between. Germline V gene data show CDR1 as SNHLY and CDR2 as FYNNEI. The CDR3 DNA reads as TGTGCCAGCAGTGCGGACGACCTCTCCTACGAGCAGTACTTC. Protein product: CASSADDLSYEQYF.

This clonotype occurred a few times. The gene calls are TRBV7-9 and TRBJ1-4; perhaps TRBD1 as D (6 bases). From germline, CDR1 is SEHNR and CDR2 FQNEAQ (reference sequence). The V end was cut by 5 bases, the J end by 8 bases, with 15 bases between. The CDR3 sequence is 14 residues long. Here the CDR3 reads CASSPSTGYEKLFF. CDR3 DNA sequence: TGTGCCAGCAGCCCATCGACAGGTTACGAAAAACTGTTTTTT.

Only a few counts were recorded for this clonotype. The chain carries TRBV11-2 and TRBJ2-5; 8 nucleotides agree with TRBD1. The CDR3 length is 19 residues. Germline V gives CDR1 SGHAT, CDR2 FQNNGV. With V trimmed by 0 bases and J by 1 base, 13 bases remained unmatched. CDR3 protein: CASSLDPDRGGWSQETQYF. The CDR3 coding sequence is TGTGCCAGCAGCTTAGATCCAGACAGGGGAGGATGGAGCCAAGAGACCCAGTACTTC.

The sample holds many counts of this clonotype. This sequence joins TRBV12-3 or TRBV12-4 and TRBJ2-1; D unclear. V gave up 2 bases and J gave up 0 bases, with 2 bases separating them. The CDR3 runs to 13 residues. DNA for the CDR3: TGTGCCAGCAGTTTATACTCCTACAATGAGCAGTTCTTC. Translated, it gives CASSLYSYNEQFF.

This clonotype was counted between two and nine times. This chain joins TRBV7-9 and TRBJ2-4, with unresolved D. This CDR3 contains 17 residues. CDR1 is SEHNR and CDR2 is FQNEAQ in the germline V gene (reference sequence). V was shortened by 5 bases and J by 0 bases, with 17 bases between the two germline ends. The CDR3 protein is CASSRALDPGAKNIQYF. CDR3 nucleotide sequence: TGTGCCAGCAGCCGCGCGCTGGACCCGGGAGCCAAAAACATTCAGTACTTC.

V is TRBV29-1 and J is TRBJ2-1; no firm D call. V was cut by 2 bases and J by 8 bases, with 7 bases left in between. The CDR3 has 11 residues. Germline values: CDR1 SQVTM, CDR2 ANQGSEA. Here the CDR3 DNA reads TGCAGCGTTGAACCCTTGGATGAGCAGTTCTTC. Its protein product is CSVEPLDEQFF.